The rows below give T cell receptor beta chains drawn from one sample of a study of T-cell reconstitution after alpha-beta-depleted transplantation in children. TCRdb recomputed calls from the PCR reads with MiXCR, one row per CDR3 protein. The repertoire holds roughly 400,000 distinct CDR3 sequences, about a fifth seen once, with around 4% in the top ten. The sample was PBMCs from the stem cell graft donor, taken from the stem cell graft. All receptors come from a human donor who donated a stem cell graft to a child with acute myeloid leukemia. The conserved cysteine and the conserved F or W are not part of the CDR3 here.

TRBV28 | ASSFSGGRNYGYT
TRBV5-1 | ASSWGSAWEQY
TRBV29-1 | SVGQGDQPQH
TRBV7-9 | ASSERGTYTGELF
TRBV29-1 | SVEASNIQY
TRBV20-1 | SARDRGRDQSWRTYNEQF
TRBV20-1 | SAEYDSPGTPLH
TRBV3-1 | ASSQDQGGQSNTEAF
TRBV15 | ATSSHVEGKRSNYGYT
TRBV29-1 | SVAGGAQETQY
TRBV20-1 | SAKGGTTGELF
TRBV7-9 | ASTPAGTSASNEQF
TRBV7-6 | ASSTDLLVNEQF
TRBV4-2 | ASSQSGTEQF
TRBV29-1 | SVVLGEAF
TRBV12-5 | ASGFGQGNQPQH